The clone carrying this T cell receptor beta chain was counted many times. Antigen specificity is unknown. The V gene lost 6 bases and the J gene lost 3 bases, with 15 bases spanning the gap. From germline, CDR1 is DFQATT and CDR2 SNEGSKA (reference sequence). The CDR3 runs 13 residues. These data belong to a study of T-cell reconstitution after alpha-beta-depleted transplantation in children. Overall study findings and caveats: After one year, T-cell counts and TCRbeta diversity mostly came from new T cells.

Molecular barcoding with unique molecular identifiers was used for the TCRbeta library. MiXCR, run by TCRdb on the PCR reads, gives a single entry per CDR3 protein. The repertoire holds about 300,000 distinct CDR3 sequences, nearly 8% seen once, with about 9.3% in the top ten. The chain recombines TRBV20-1 with TRBJ2-7, with D hard to call. The clonotype originates from a female patient under 10 years old who had a stem cell transplant for Fanconi anemia, so the T cells may come from the graft donor. The sequencing used peripheral blood, collected 360 days after TCRalphabeta/CD19-depleted stem cell transplant. The CDR3 protein is CSARQDTNYEQYF. CDR3 bases: TGCAGTGCCCGACAAGACACGAACTACGAGCAGTACTTC.